The text below deals with one T cell receptor beta chain. This specimen comes from a study of cytomegalovirus exposure and HLA in healthy donors. 60 Vbeta and 13 Jbeta primers were used in PCR. Sequenced by immunoSEQ multiplex PCR; TCRdb stores in-frame clones only, minus some. The profile shows roughly 190,000 clones, approximately 82% of them singletons. The clonotype was recovered from a young woman in good health and CMV-seronegative. The material sequenced was PBMCs.

CDR3 region: CANDLSRGDTGELFF. CDR3 DNA: TGTGCCAACGACCTCAGTAGAGGTGACACCGGGGAGCTGTTTTTT. This sequence joins TRBV28 and TRBJ2-2; D unclear. V lost 10 bases to trimming and J lost 3 bases, with 18 bases between them. Germline-derived CDR1 and CDR2 are MDHEN and SYDVKM. CDR3 length: 15 residues.